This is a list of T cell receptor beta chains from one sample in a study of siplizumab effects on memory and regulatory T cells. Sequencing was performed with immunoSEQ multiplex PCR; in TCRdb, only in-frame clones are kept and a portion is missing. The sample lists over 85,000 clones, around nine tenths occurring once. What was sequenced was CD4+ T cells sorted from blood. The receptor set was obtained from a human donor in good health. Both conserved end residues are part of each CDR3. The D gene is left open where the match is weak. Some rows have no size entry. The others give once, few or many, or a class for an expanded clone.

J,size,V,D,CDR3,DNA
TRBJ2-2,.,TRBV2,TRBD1,CASRPGGRHNTGELFF,TGTGCCAGCAGGCCAGGGGGCCGACATAACACCGGGGAGCTGTTTTTT
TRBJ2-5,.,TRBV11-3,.,CASSLGLRVGETQYF,TGTGCCAGCAGCTTAGGGCTCAGGGTGGGCGAGACCCAGTACTTC
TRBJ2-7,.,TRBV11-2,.,CASSSRSTTREQYF,TGTGCCAGCAGCTCCCGATCGACTACACGCGAGCAGTACTTC
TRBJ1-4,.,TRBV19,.,CASSSDRNEKLFF,TGTGCCAGTAGTTCGGATCGGAATGAAAAACTGTTTTTT
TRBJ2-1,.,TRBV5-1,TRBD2,CASSLVTSGSYNEQFF,TGCGCCAGCAGCTTGGTGACTAGCGGCTCCTACAATGAGCAGTTCTTC
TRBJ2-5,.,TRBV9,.,CASSTRVEGGTQYF,TGTGCCAGCAGCACCAGAGTAGAGGGTGGGACCCAGTACTTC
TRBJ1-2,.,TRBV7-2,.,CASSSMTPGSNYGYTF,TGTGCCAGCAGCTCAATGACACCAGGGTCTAACTATGGCTACACCTTC
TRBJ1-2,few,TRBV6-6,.,CASSSTGNYGYTF,TGTGCCAGCAGCTCTACAGGGAACTATGGCTACACCTTC
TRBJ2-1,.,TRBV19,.,CASSSDRSSYNEQFF,TGTGCCAGTAGTTCGGACCGAAGCTCCTACAATGAGCAGTTCTTC
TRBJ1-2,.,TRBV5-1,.,CASSLSLQGNYGYTF,TGCGCCAGCAGCCTTAGCTTACAGGGAAATTATGGCTACACCTTC
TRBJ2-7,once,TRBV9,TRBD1,CASSVAGTGVGEQYF,TGTGCCAGCAGCGTAGCCGGGACAGGGGTAGGCGAGCAGTACTTC
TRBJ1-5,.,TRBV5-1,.,CASSLYHMGSFDQPQHF,TGCGCCAGCAGCTTGTACCACATGGGGTCCTTTGATCAGCCCCAGCATTTT
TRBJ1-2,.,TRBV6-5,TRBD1,CASRKDRVFGYTF,TGTGCCAGCAGAAAGGACAGGGTCTTCGGCTACACCTTC
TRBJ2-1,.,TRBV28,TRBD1,CASSRTGSYNEQFF,TGTGCCAGCAGTAGGACAGGGTCCTACAATGAGCAGTTCTTC
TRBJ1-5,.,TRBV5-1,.,CASSPGPMGYQPQHF,TGCGCCAGCAGCCCGGGGCCGATGGGGTATCAGCCCCAGCATTTT
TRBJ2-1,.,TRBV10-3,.,CAISESRSAYNEQFF,TGTGCCATCAGTGAGTCGAGGTCAGCCTACAATGAGCAGTTCTTC
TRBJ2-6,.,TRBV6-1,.,CASINMAGANVLTF,TGTGCCAGCATTAACATGGCTGGGGCCAACGTCCTGACTTTC